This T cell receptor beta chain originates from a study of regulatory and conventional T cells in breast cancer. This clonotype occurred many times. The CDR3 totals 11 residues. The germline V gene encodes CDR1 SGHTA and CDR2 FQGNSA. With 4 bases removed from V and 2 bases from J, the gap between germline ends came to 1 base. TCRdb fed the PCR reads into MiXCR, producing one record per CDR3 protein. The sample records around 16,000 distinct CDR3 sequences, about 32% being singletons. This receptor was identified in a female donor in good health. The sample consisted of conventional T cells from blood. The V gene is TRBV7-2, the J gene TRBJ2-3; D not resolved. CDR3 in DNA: TGTGCCAGCAGCTCCACAGATACGCAGTATTTT. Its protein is CASSSTDTQYF.